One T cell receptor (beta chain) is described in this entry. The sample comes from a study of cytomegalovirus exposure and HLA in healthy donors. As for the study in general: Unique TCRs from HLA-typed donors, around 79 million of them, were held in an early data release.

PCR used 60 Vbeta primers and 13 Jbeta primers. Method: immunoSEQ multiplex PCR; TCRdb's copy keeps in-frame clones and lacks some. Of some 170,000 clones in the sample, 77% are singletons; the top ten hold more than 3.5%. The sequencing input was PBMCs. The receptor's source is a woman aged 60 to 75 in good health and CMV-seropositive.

The CDR3 coding sequence is TGCGCCAGCAGCTTGTTCAGCGGGGGCTCGCAGTTCTTC. Amino acid sequence: CASSLFSGGSQFF. V usage is TRBV5-1 and J usage is TRBJ2-1; 8 positions agree with TRBD2. This CDR3 spans 13 amino acids. Germline V CDR1 and CDR2: SGHRS, YFSETQ. V shed 1 base, J shed 12 bases, and the junction held 6 bases outside the gene matches.